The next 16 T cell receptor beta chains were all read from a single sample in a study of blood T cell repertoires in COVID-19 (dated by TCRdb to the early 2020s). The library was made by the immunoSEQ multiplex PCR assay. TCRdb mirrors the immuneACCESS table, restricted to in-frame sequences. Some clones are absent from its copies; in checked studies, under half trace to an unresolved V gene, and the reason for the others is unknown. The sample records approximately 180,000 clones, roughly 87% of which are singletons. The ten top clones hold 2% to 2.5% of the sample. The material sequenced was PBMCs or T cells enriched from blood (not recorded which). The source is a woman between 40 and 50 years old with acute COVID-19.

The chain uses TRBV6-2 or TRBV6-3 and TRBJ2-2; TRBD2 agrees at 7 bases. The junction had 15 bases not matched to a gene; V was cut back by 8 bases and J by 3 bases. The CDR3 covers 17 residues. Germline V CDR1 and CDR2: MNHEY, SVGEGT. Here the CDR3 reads CASGPGGNRGDTGELFF. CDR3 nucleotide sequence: TGTGCCAGCGGCCCCGGAGGGAATCGGGGGGACACCGGGGAGCTGTTTTTT.

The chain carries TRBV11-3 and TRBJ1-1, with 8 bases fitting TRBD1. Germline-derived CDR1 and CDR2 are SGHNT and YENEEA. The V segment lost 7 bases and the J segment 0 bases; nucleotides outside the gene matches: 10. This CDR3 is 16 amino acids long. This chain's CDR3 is CASNSDRGSVNTEAFF. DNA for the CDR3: TGTGCCAGCAACAGCGACAGGGGTTCTGTGAACACTGAAGCTTTCTTT.

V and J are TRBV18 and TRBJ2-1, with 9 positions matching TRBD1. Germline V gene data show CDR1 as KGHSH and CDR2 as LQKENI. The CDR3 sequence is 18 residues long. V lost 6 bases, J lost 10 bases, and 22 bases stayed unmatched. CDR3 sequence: CASSRWEPGQGDYGEQFF. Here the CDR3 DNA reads TGTGCCAGCTCCCGATGGGAACCGGGACAGGGAGATTACGGGGAGCAGTTCTTC.

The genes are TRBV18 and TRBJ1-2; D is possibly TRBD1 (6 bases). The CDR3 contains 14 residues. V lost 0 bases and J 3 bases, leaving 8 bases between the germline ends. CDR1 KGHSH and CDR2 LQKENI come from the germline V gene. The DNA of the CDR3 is TGTGCCAGCTCACCACCGGACAGCTACTATGGCTACACCTTC. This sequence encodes CASSPPDSYYGYTF.

CDR3 nucleotide sequence: TGCGCCAGCAGCTTCAACGCGAGGCAGGGCAACACCGGGGAGCTGTTTTTT. This gives the protein CASSFNARQGNTGELFF. The chain joins TRBV5-1 to TRBJ2-2, with D perhaps matching TRBD1 (5 bases). This CDR3 has 17 amino acids. Trimming stripped 2 bases from V and 2 bases from J, with 16 bases between. Per the germline V gene, CDR1 is SGHRS and CDR2 is YFSETQ.

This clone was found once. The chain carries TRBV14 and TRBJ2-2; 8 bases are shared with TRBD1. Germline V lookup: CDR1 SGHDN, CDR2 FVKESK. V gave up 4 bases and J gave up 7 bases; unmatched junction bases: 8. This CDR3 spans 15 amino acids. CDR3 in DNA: TGTGCCAGCAGCCTTTGGCAGGGGGCGATCGGGGAGCTGTTTTTT. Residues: CASSLWQGAIGELFF.

CDR3 bases: TGTGCCAGCAGCTCTCCCCCCAGAGGTGAAAAACTGTTTTTT. Its translation: CASSSPPRGEKLFF. The rearrangement uses TRBV7-9 and TRBJ1-4; D not certain. Looked up from germline, CDR1 is SEHNR and CDR2 is FQNEAQ (reference sequence). V was pared by 4 bases and J by 7 bases, with 13 bases between. There are 14 residues in the CDR3.

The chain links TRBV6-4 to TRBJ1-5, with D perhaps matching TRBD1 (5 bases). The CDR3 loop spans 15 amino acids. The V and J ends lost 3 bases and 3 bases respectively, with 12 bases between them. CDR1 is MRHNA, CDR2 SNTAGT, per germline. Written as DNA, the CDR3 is TGTGCCAGCAGTGAGGGGGAGGACGTCAATCAGCCCCAGCATTTT. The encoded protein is CASSEGEDVNQPQHF.

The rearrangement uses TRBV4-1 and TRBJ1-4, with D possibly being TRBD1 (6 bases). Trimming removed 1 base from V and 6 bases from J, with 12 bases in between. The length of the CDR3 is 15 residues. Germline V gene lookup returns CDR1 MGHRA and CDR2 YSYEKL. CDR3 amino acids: CASSQVGTSHEKLFF. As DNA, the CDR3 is TGCGCCAGCAGCCAAGTGGGGACAAGCCATGAAAAACTGTTTTTT.

CDR3 DNA: TGTGCCACCTTATCCGGGACTAGCGCAATAAACACCGGGGAGCTGTTTTTT. Amino acids: CATLSGTSAINTGELFF. The chain employs TRBV28 and TRBJ2-2; 10 nucleotides agree with TRBD2. V shed 10 bases and J 2 bases; nucleotides not matched to a gene: 13. Germline lookup yields CDR1 MDHEN and CDR2 SYDVKM. This CDR3 region has 17 residues.

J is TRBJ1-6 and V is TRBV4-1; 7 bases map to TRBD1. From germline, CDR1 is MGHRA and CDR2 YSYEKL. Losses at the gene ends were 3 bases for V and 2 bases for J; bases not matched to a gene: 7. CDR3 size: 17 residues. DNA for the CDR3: TGCGCCAGCAGCCAGCCCTGGACAGGAACCTATAATTCACCCCTCCACTTT. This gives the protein CASSQPWTGTYNSPLHF.

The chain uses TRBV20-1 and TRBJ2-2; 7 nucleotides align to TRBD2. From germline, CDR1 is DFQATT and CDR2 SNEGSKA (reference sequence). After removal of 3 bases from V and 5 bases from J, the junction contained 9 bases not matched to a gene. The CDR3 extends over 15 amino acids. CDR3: CSASARGLGTGELFF. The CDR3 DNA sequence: TGCAGTGCTAGTGCCAGAGGACTAGGGACCGGGGAGCTGTTTTTT.

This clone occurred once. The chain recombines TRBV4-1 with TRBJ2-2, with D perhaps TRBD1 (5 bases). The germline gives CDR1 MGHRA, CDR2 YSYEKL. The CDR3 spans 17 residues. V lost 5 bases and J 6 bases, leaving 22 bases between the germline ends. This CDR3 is CASSSIFTRAFPGELFF. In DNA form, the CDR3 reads TGCGCCAGCAGCTCCATATTCACCAGGGCCTTTCCCGGGGAGCTGTTTTTT.

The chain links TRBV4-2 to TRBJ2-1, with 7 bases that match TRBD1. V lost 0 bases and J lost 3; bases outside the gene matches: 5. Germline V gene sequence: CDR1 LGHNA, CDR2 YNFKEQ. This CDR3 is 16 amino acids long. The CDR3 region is CASSQDSGGNYNEQFF. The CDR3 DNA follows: TGTGCCAGCAGCCAAGATTCAGGGGGAAACTACAATGAGCAGTTCTTC.

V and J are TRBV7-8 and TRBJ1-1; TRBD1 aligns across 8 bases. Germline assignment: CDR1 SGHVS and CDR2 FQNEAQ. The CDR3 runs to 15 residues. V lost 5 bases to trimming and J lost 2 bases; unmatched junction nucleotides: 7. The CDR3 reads CASSLPGGLNTEAFF. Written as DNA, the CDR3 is TGTGCCAGCAGCCTTCCAGGGGGCTTAAACACTGAAGCTTTCTTT.

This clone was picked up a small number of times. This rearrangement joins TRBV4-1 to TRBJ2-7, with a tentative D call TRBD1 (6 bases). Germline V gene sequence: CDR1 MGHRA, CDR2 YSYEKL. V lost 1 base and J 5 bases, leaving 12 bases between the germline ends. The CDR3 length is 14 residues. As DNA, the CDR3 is TGCGCCAGCAGCCAAGCTTGGGACACTGACGAGCAGTACTTC. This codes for CASSQAWDTDEQYF.